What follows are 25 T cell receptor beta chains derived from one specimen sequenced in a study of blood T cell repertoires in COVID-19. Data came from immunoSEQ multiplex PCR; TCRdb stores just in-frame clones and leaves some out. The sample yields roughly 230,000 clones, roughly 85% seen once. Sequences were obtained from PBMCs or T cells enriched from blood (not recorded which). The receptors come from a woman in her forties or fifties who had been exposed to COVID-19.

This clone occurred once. The CDR3 sequence: CASSLGGLGFNEKLFF. CDR3 nucleotide sequence: TGTGCCAGCAGCTTGGGTGGACTGGGATTTAATGAAAAACTGTTTTTT. The rearrangement joins TRBV5-5 to TRBJ1-4; D unresolved. From germline, CDR1 is SGHKS and CDR2 YYEKEE (reference sequence). V was cut by 0 bases and J by 4 bases, with 13 bases left in between. The CDR3 extends over 16 amino acids.

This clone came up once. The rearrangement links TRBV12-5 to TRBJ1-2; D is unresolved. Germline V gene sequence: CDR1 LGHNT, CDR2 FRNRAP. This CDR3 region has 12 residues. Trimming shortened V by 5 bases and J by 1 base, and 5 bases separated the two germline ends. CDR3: CASGRDNYGYTF. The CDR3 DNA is TGTGCTAGTGGTAGAGATAACTATGGCTACACCTTC. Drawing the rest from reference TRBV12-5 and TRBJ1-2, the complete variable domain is DARVTQTPRHKVTEMGQEVTMRCQPILGHNTVFWYRQTMMQGLELLAYFRNRAPLDDSGMPKDRFSAEMPDATLATLKIQPSEPRDSAVYFCASGRDNYGYTFGSGTRLTVV.

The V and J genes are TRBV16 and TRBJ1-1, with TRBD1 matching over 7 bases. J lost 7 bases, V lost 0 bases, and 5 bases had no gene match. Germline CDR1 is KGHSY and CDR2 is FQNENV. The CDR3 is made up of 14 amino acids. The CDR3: CASSQSWQGVEAFF. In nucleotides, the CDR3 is TGTGCCAGCAGCCAATCGTGGCAGGGGGTTGAAGCTTTCTTT.

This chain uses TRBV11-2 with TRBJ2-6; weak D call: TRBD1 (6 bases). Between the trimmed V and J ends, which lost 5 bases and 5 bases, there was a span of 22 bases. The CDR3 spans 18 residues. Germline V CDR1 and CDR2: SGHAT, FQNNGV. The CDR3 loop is CASSPWNSNRDRANVLTF. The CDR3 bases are TGTGCCAGCAGCCCCTGGAACTCAAACCGGGACAGGGCCAACGTCCTGACTTTC.

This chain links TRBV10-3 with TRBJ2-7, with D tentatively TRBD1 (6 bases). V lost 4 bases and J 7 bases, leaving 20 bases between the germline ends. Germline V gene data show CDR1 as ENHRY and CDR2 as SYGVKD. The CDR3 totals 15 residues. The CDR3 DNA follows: TGTGCCATCAGTGTTGCGCAGGGGTCTTCTGCGGAGCAGTACTTC. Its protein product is CAISVAQGSSAEQYF.

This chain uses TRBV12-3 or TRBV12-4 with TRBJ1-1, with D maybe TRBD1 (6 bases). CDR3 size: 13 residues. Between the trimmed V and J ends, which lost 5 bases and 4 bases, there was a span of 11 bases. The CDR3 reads CASSQRGGTEAFF. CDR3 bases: TGTGCCAGCAGTCAAAGGGGGGGCACTGAAGCTTTCTTT.

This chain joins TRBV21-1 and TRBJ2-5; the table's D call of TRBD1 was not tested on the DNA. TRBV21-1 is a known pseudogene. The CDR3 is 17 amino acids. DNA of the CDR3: TGTGCCAGCAGCAAAGGGGGCGTCGGCTCTAACTCAGAGACCCAGTACTTC. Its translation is CASSKGGVGSNSETQYF.

The CDR3 loop is CAWSPYGGGNTEAFF. The CDR3 DNA reads TGTGCCTGGAGTCCCTATGGGGGGGGAAACACTGAAGCTTTCTTT. The genes are TRBV30 and TRBJ1-1; D is perhaps TRBD1 (5 bases). V gave up 2 bases and J gave up 2 bases, with 15 bases separating them. In germline, CDR1 is GTSNPN, CDR2 SVGIG (reference sequence). This CDR3 comprises 15 residues.

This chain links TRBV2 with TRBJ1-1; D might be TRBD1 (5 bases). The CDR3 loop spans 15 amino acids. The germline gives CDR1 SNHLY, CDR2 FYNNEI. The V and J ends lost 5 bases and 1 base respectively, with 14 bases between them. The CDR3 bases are TGTGCCAGCAGTATAGGGGCCGTTTGGAACACTGAAGCTTTCTTT. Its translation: CASSIGAVWNTEAFF.

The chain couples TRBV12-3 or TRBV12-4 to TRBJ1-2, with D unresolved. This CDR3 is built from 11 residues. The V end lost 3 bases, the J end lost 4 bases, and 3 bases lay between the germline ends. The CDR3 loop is CASSFGYGYTF. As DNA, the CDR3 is TGTGCCAGCAGTTTCGGCTATGGCTACACCTTC.

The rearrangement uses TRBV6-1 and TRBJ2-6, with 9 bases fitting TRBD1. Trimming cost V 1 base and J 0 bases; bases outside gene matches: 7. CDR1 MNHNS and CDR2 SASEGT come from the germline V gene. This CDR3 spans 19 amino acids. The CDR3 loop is CASSEDWTGVFSGANVLTF. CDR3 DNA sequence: TGTGCCAGCAGTGAAGACTGGACAGGGGTGTTCTCTGGGGCCAACGTCCTGACTTTC.

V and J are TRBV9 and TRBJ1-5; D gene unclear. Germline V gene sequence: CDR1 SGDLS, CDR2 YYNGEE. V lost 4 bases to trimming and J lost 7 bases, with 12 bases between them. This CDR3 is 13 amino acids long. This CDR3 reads CASSYSSEQPQHF. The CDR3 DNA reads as TGTGCCAGCAGCTACTCCTCGGAGCAGCCCCAGCATTTT.

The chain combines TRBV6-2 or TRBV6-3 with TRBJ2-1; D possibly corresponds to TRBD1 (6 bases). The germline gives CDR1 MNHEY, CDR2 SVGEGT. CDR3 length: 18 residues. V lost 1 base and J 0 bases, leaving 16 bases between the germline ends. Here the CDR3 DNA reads TGTGCCAGCAGTTACTTGACAGGCTCCCTCAGCTCCTACAATGAGCAGTTCTTC. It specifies CASSYLTGSLSSYNEQFF.

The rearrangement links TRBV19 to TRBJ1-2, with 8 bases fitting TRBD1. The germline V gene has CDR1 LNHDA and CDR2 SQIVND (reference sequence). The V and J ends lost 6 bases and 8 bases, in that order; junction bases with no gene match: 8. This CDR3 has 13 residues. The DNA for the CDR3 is TGTGCCAGTAGGGCAGGACAGGGAAGAGGCTACACCTTC. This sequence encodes CASRAGQGRGYTF.

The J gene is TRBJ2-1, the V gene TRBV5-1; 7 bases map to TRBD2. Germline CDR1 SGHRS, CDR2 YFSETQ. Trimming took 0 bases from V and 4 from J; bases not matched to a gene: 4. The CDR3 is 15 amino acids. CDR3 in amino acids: CASSLAGGYYNEQFF. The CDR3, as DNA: TGCGCCAGCAGCTTGGCCGGGGGGTATTACAATGAGCAGTTCTTC.

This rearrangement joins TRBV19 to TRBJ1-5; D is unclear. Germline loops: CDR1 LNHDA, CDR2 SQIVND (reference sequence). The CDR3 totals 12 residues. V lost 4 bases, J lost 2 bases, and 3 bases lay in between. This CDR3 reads CASSRRNQPQHF. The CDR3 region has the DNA TGTGCCAGTAGTAGGCGCAATCAGCCCCAGCATTTT.

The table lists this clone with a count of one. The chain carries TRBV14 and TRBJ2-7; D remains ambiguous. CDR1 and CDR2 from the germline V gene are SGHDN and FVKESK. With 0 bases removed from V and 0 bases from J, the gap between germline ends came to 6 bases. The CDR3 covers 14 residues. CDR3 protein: CASSQDRGSYEQYF. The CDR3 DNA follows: TGTGCCAGCAGCCAAGACCGAGGCTCCTACGAGCAGTACTTC.

CDR3 in amino acids: CASRPVQGAVSSYEQYF. CDR3 sequence (DNA): TGTGCCAGCAGACCAGTCCAGGGGGCGGTCAGCTCCTACGAGCAGTACTTC. V gene TRBV2 combines with J gene TRBJ2-7, with 8 bases that match TRBD1. The CDR3 runs 17 residues. Germline CDR1 SNHLY, CDR2 FYNNEI. Trimming at V came to 6 bases and at J to 0 bases, leaving 13 bases not matched to a gene.

The CDR3 DNA is TGTGCCAGCAGCTTGGGCACAGGGGGCGGCACTGAAGCTTTCTTT. The encoded protein is CASSLGTGGGTEAFF. The V gene is TRBV11-3, the J gene TRBJ1-1; TRBD1 matches at 9 bases. This CDR3 is 15 amino acids long. Losses at the gene ends were 3 bases for V and 4 bases for J; bases not matched to a gene: 6. The germline gives CDR1 SGHNT, CDR2 YENEEA.

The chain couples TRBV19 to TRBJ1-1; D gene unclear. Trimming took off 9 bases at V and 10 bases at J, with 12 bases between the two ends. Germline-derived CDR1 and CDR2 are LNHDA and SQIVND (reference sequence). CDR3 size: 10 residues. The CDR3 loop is CASQRGRAFF. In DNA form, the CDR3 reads TGTGCCAGCCAACGCGGTCGAGCTTTCTTT.

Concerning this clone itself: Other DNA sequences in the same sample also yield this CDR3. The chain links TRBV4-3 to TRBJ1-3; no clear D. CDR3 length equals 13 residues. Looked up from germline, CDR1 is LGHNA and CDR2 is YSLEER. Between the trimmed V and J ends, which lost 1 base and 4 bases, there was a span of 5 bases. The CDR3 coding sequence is TGCGCCAGCAGCCAAGTGCGGGGAAACACCATATATTTT. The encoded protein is CASSQVRGNTIYF.

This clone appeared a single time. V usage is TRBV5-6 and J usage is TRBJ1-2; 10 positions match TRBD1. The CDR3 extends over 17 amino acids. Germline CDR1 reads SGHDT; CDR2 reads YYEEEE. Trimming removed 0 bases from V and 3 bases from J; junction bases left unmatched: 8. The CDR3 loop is CASSLGGTGATHYGYTF. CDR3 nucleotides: TGTGCCAGCAGCTTGGGCGGGACAGGGGCAACTCACTATGGCTACACCTTC. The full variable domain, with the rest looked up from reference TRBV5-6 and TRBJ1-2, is DAGVTQSPTHLIKTRGQQVTLRCSPKSGHDTVSWYQQALGQGPQFIFQYYEEEERQRGNFPDRFSGHQFPNYSSELNVNALLLGDSALYLCASSLGGTGATHYGYTFGSGTRLTVV.

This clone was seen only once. The CDR3 sequence is CASSEGGGAWHHF. The CDR3 bases are TGTGCCAGCAGTGAAGGAGGTGGAGCATGGCACCACTTT. The chain uses TRBV6-1 and TRBJ1-6; unclear D gene. CDR3 length: 13 amino acids. Germline lookup yields CDR1 MNHNS and CDR2 SASEGT. V lost 1 base to trimming and J lost 18 bases, with 16 bases between them.

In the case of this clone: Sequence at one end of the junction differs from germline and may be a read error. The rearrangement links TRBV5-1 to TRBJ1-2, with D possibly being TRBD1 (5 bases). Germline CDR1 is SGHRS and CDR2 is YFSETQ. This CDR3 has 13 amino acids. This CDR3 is CARSLPGGDGYTF. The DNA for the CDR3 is TGCGCCCGCAGCCTCCCGGGGGGGGACGGCTACACCTTC.

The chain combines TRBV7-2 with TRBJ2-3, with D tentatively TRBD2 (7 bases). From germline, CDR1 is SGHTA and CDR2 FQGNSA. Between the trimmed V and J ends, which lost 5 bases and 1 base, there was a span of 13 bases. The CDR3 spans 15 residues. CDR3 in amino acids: CASSRSGGRTDTQYF. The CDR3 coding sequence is TGTGCCAGCAGCCGTTCCGGGGGGCGCACAGATACGCAGTATTTT.